This T cell receptor (beta chain) was found in a study of T cell changes during pregnancy in multiple sclerosis. Looked up from germline, CDR1 is SNHLY and CDR2 is FYNNEI. The V end was cut by 4 bases, the J end by 7 bases, with 13 bases between. CDR3 length: 13 residues. Repertoires were generated with immunoSEQ multiplex PCR, while TCRdb's copy carries only in-frame clones and drops some. The sample shows 84,000 or so clones, approximately 94% of them seen only once. The genes are TRBV2 and TRBJ1-2; D may be TRBD1 (5 bases). The specimen comprised peripheral blood, sampled in the third trimester of pregnancy. This receptor was obtained from a female donor with multiple sclerosis, enrolled in a pregnancy study. The CDR3 DNA is TGTGCCAGCAGTGGGGTTGGGGCGCGTGGCTACACCTTC. This encodes CASSGVGARGYTF.